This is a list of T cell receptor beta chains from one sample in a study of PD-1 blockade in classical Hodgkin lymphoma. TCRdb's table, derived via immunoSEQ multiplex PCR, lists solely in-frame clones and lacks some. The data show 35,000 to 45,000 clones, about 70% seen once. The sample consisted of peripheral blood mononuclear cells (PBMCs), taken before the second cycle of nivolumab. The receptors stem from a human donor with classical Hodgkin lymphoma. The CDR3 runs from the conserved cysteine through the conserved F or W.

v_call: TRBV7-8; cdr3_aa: CASSLSQGNSPLHF
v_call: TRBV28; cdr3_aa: CASMRGTYNEQFF
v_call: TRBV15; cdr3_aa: CATSRGLANTQYF
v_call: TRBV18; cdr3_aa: CASSLGTGKNTEAFF
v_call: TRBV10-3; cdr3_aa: CAITDRAEAFF
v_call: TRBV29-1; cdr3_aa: CSARVNTEAFF
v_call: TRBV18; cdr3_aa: CASSPPNGWELFF
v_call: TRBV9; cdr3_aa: CASSGGGQETQYF
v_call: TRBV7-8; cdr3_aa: CASSSNRANEKLFF
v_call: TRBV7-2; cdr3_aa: CASSRDRGPYNEQFF
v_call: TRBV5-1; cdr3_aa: CASSLAGHEQFF
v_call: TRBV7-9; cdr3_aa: CASSYPGLLYNEQFF
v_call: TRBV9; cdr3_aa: CASSVAGLSGNTIYF
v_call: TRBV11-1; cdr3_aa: CASSLGGRVKDGYTF
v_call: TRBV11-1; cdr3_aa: CASSLEAGPYEQYF